These T cell receptor beta chains were read from a single sample in a study of lymphopenia after photon versus proton radiotherapy. Profiling relied on immunoSEQ multiplex PCR, and the TCRdb table lists in-frame clones only, not all of them. The data hold fewer than 25,000 clones, with 92% observed a single time. Sequences were derived from peripheral blood, sampled from a patient treated with proton-based radiotherapy. These receptors all stem from a woman in her 70s with pancreatic cancer. Some clones in this sample may be carry-over from other donors' samples. Both conserved end residues are part of each CDR3. D genes are given only for firm matches. The size of a clone is reported for some rows only, either as once, few or many, or as a class for expanded clones.

>.|TRBJ2-7|TRBV6-1|.
CASSESGEQYF
TGTGCCAGCAGTGAAAGCGGCGAGCAGTACTTC
>.|TRBJ1-6|TRBV4-3|once
CASSQDRQTNSPLHF
TGCGCCAGCAGCCAAGATAGGCAGACTAATTCACCCCTCCACTTT
>.|TRBJ1-4|TRBV9|.
CASSGQRATNEKLFF
TGTGCCAGCAGCGGACAAAGAGCAACTAATGAAAAACTGTTTTTT
>TRBD1|TRBJ2-5|TRBV2|.
CASRRQGLHQETQYF
TGTGCCAGCAGAAGACAGGGTCTGCACCAAGAGACCCAGTACTTC
>.|TRBJ2-2|TRBV29-1|.
CSVEDSSLNTGELFF
TGCAGCGTTGAAGATAGCAGCCTGAACACCGGGGAGCTGTTTTTT
>.|TRBJ1-4|TRBV6-4|.
CASSYSESRGGKLFF
TGTGCCAGCAGTTACTCTGAGAGTAGGGGAGGAAAACTGTTTTTT
>.|TRBJ1-1|TRBV4-1|.
CASSQGQFNTEAFF
TGCGCCAGCAGCCAAGGACAGTTTAACACTGAAGCTTTCTTT
>.|TRBJ2-2|TRBV5-4|.
CASSFGRQPNTGELFF
TGTGCCAGCAGCTTTGGAAGACAGCCCAACACCGGGGAGCTGTTTTTT
>.|TRBJ2-2|TRBV6-6|.
CASRLPGTGELFF
TGTGCCAGCAGACTGCCCGGCACCGGGGAGCTGTTTTTT
>.|TRBJ2-1|TRBV5-1|.
CASSLGGSYNEQFF
TGCGCCAGCAGCTTGGGAGGCTCCTACAATGAGCAGTTCTTC
>TRBD1|TRBJ1-5|TRBV27|.
CASSPRQGRQPQHF
TGTGCCAGCAGTCCACGACAGGGGCGTCAGCCCCAGCATTTT
>TRBD1|TRBJ1-1|TRBV9|.
CASSVALGTGGLNTEAFF
TGTGCCAGCAGCGTAGCCTTGGGGACAGGGGGCTTGAACACTGAAGCTTTCTTT
>.|TRBJ1-1|TRBV19|.
CASSRLTEAFF
TGTGCCAGTAGCCGATTGACTGAAGCTTTCTTT
>TRBD2|TRBJ2-7|TRBV11-2|.
CASSFGGTSGSEQYF
TGTGCCAGCAGCTTTGGGGGGACTAGCGGGAGCGAGCAGTACTTC
>.|TRBJ1-2|TRBV7-2|.
CASSSGIKF
TGTGCCAGCAGCAGTGGCATCAAGTTC
>.|TRBJ2-7|TRBV7-2|.
CASSPTTGPYEQYF
TGTGCCAGCAGCCCAACGACGGGGCCCTACGAGCAGTACTTC
>.|TRBJ1-1|TRBV6-1|.
CASSPRDDGTEAFF
TGTGCCAGCAGTCCTCGGGACGATGGCACTGAAGCTTTCTTT
>.|TRBJ2-2|TRBV6-6|.
CASSRATTAGELFF
TGTGCCAGCAGTCGGGCCACCACGGCCGGGGAGCTGTTTTTT
>.|TRBJ2-2|TRBV18|once
CASSSPLSTGELFF
TGTGCCAGCTCCTCCCCTCTAAGCACCGGGGAGCTGTTTTTT
>TRBD1|TRBJ2-1|TRBV29-1|.
CSVVKDRGLEQFF
TGCAGCGTGGTCAAGGACAGGGGGCTGGAGCAGTTCTTC
>TRBD1|TRBJ2-7|TRBV30|.
CAWSRKDRRSSYEQYF
TGTGCCTGGAGTAGGAAGGACAGGCGGAGCTCCTACGAGCAGTACTTC
>TRBD2|TRBJ2-3|TRBV2|once
CASSEGLLTDTQYF
TGTGCCAGCAGTGAGGGACTACTCACAGATACGCAGTATTTT
>TRBD1|TRBJ1-1|TRBV7-2|.
CASSPYPGGTEAFF
TGTGCCAGCAGTCCCTACCCAGGGGGCACTGAAGCTTTCTTT
>TRBD1|TRBJ2-7|TRBV29-1|.
CSVSGTGVSYEQYF
TGCAGCGTTTCGGGGACAGGGGTTTCCTACGAGCAGTACTTC
>.|TRBJ1-1|TRBV9|few
CASSVVLDREDTEAFF
TGTGCCAGCAGCGTAGTTCTTGATAGGGAGGACACTGAAGCTTTCTTT
>TRBD2|TRBJ2-1|TRBV10-3|.
CAISEVLGLAGGNEQFF
TGTGCCATCAGTGAAGTCTTGGGGCTAGCGGGAGGCAATGAGCAGTTCTTC
>TRBD1|TRBJ2-7|TRBV28|.
CASRIPGQGIREQYF
TGTGCCAGCAGGATCCCGGGACAGGGTATTCGCGAGCAGTACTTC
>.|TRBJ1-4|TRBV30|.
CAWEPDSPNEKLFF
TGTGCCTGGGAACCGGACAGCCCTAATGAAAAACTGTTTTTT
>.|TRBJ1-6|TRBV28|.
CASSGQFNSPLHF
TGTGCCAGCAGTGGACAGTTCAATTCACCCCTCCACTTT
>.|TRBJ1-5|TRBV18|.
CASSPEAQPQHF
TGTGCCAGCTCACCCGAAGCTCAGCCCCAGCATTTT
>TRBD2|TRBJ2-1|TRBV30|.
CAWKRDLAYNEQFF
TGTGCCTGGAAGCGGGACCTGGCCTACAATGAGCAGTTCTTC
>TRBD2|TRBJ2-7|TRBV6-4|.
CASRAGGPYEQYF
TGTGCCAGCAGAGCGGGAGGGCCCTACGAGCAGTACTTC
>TRBD2|TRBJ2-1|TRBV6-1|.
CATSPTSGSNEQFF
TGTGCCACTTCTCCGACTAGCGGGAGCAATGAGCAGTTCTTC
>.|TRBJ1-5|TRBV6-5|.
CASSPTGPDQPQHF
TGTGCCAGCAGTCCGACAGGCCCTGATCAGCCCCAGCATTTT
>TRBD1|TRBJ2-2|TRBV7-9|.
CASSLGGTANTGELFF
TGTGCCAGCAGCTTAGGGGGGACAGCGAACACCGGGGAGCTGTTTTTT
>.|TRBJ1-5|TRBV4-3|.
CASSQGRSNQPQHF
TGCGCCAGCAGCCAAGGGAGAAGTAATCAGCCCCAGCATTTT
>TRBD1|TRBJ1-4|TRBV4-1|.
CASSQVGQGAEKLFF
TGCGCCAGCAGCCAAGTAGGGCAGGGGGCTGAAAAACTGTTTTTT
>.|TRBJ2-1|TRBV11-2|.
CASSLVLGSVNEQFF
TGTGCCAGCAGCTTAGTACTAGGGTCGGTCAATGAGCAGTTCTTC
>TRBD1|TRBJ1-2|TRBV19|.
CASSVTTGRGYTF
TGTGCCAGTAGCGTGACGACAGGGCGAGGCTACACCTTC
>TRBD1|TRBJ1-2|TRBV28|.
CASSGAGDRGAGYTF
TGTGCCAGCAGTGGGGCTGGTGACAGGGGGGCTGGCTACACCTTC
>TRBD1|TRBJ2-2|TRBV6-4|once
CASSGTVNTGELFF
TGTGCCAGCAGCGGGACAGTGAACACCGGGGAGCTGTTTTTT
>TRBD1|TRBJ1-4|TRBV28|.
CASISGPVQGAGEKLFF
TGTGCCAGCATCTCCGGCCCCGTTCAGGGGGCGGGTGAAAAACTGTTTTTT
>TRBD1|TRBJ1-4|TRBV5-1|.
CASSLVQGATNEKLFF
TGCGCCAGCAGCTTGGTACAGGGGGCTACTAATGAAAAACTGTTTTTT
>TRBD2|TRBJ2-2|TRBV30|.
CAWSVRSGSITGELFF
TGTGCCTGGAGTGTCCGGAGCGGGAGTATCACCGGGGAGCTGTTTTTT
>.|TRBJ1-5|TRBV6-1|.
CASSEGGGTNQPQHF
TGTGCCAGCAGTGAAGGGGGGGGGACTAATCAGCCCCAGCATTTT
>.|TRBJ2-3|TRBV1|.
CTSSQGGSTDTQYF
TGCACCAGCAGCCAAGGAGGTAGCACAGATACGCAGTATTTT
>TRBD1|TRBJ2-5|TRBV5-1|.
CASSLGQGEFQETQYF
TGCGCCAGCAGCTTGGGGCAGGGGGAGTTCCAAGAGACCCAGTACTTC
>TRBD1|TRBJ1-4|TRBV7-9|few
CASSPGTGTTNEKLFF
TGTGCCAGCAGCCCCGGGACAGGAACAACTAATGAAAAACTGTTTTTT
>.|TRBJ2-6|TRBV28|.
CASSRGSSGANVLTF
TGTGCCAGCAGTAGAGGGTCCTCTGGGGCCAACGTCCTGACTTTC
>TRBD2|TRBJ2-6|TRBV13|.
CASSSPSGVGSGANVLTF
TGTGCCAGCAGCTCCCCTAGCGGAGTGGGCTCTGGGGCCAACGTCCTGACTTTC
>.|TRBJ1-2|TRBV7-9|.
CASSRESNYGYTF
TGTGCCAGCAGTCGGGAGTCTAACTATGGCTACACCTTC
>.|TRBJ1-5|TRBV19|.
CASRAGTNYQPQHF
TGTGCCAGTAGGGCCGGGACAAACTATCAGCCCCAGCATTTT
>.|TRBJ1-5|TRBV30|.
CAWSVGVSQPQHF
TGTGCCTGGAGTGTAGGGGTATCACAGCCCCAGCATTTT
>TRBD1|TRBJ1-1|TRBV7-8|.
CASSLGTGSDAFF
TGTGCCAGCAGCTTAGGGACAGGGTCTGACGCTTTCTTT
>.|TRBJ2-1|TRBV5-1|.
CASSLILANEQFF
TGCGCCAGCAGCTTGATTCTAGCCAATGAGCAGTTCTTC
>.|TRBJ1-1|TRBV6-1|.
CASTPAWRGEAFF
TGTGCCAGCACCCCCGCCTGGCGGGGTGAAGCTTTCTTT
>.|TRBJ1-2|TRBV5-6|.
CASSSVLDGYTF
TGTGCCAGCAGCTCAGTCCTGGATGGCTACACCTTC
>TRBD1|TRBJ1-6|TRBV7-2|.
CTSSLASGGNSPLHF
TGTACCAGCAGCTTAGCGTCAGGGGGAAATTCACCCCTCCACTTT
>.|TRBJ2-1|TRBV6-5|once
CASSSDGRVSNEQFF
TGTGCCAGCAGTTCCGACGGGAGAGTGTCCAATGAGCAGTTCTTC